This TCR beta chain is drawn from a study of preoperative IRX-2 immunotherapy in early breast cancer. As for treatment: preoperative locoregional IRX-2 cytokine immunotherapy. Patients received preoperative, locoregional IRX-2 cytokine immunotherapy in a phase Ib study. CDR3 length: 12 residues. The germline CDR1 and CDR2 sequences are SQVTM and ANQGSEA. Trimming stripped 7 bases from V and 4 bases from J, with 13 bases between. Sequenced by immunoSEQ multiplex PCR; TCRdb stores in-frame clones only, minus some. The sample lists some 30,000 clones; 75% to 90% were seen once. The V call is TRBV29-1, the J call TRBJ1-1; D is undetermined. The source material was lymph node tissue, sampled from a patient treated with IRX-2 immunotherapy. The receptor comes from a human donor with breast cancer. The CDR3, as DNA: TGCAGCGCTATAGAGTTGGGCACTGAAGCTTTCTTT. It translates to CSAIELGTEAFF.